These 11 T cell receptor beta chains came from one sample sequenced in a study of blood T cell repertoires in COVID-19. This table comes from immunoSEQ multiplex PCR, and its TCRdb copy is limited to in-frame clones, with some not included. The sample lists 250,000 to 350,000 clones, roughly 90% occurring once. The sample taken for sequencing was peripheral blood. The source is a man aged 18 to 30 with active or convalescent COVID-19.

The CDR3 region is CASSKGQMAYGYTF. In nucleotides, the CDR3 is TGTGCCAGCAGCAAGGGACAGATGGCCTATGGCTACACCTTC. This chain links TRBV5-4 with TRBJ1-2, with 7 bases identical to TRBD1. V was clipped by 4 bases and J by 4 bases; unmatched bases: 7. The length of the CDR3 is 14 residues. Germline V gives CDR1 SGHNT, CDR2 YYREEE (reference sequence). Using reference TRBV5-4 and TRBJ1-2 for the parts outside the CDR3, the full variable domain is ETGVTQSPTHLIKTRGQQVTLRCSSQSGHNTVSWYQQALGQGPQFIFQYYREEENGRGNFPPRFSGLQFPNYSSELNVNALELDDSALYLCASSKGQMAYGYTFGSGTRLTVV.

The CDR3 sequence: CASSVVAGGADSPLHF. The CDR3 DNA follows: TGTGCCAGCAGCGTAGTGGCAGGGGGCGCCGATTCACCCCTCCACTTT. The J gene is TRBJ1-6, the V gene TRBV9, with 8 nucleotides matching TRBD1. Germline CDR1 and CDR2: SGDLS and YYNGEE. CDR3 size: 16 residues. V dropped 0 bases and J dropped 8; count of bases not matched to a gene: 7.

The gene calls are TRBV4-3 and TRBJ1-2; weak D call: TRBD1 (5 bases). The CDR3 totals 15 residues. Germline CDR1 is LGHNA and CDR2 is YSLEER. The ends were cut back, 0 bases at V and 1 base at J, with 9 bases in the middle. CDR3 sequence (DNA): TGCGCCAGCAGCCAAGACAGGGTGGATAACTATGGCTACACCTTC. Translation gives CASSQDRVDNYGYTF.

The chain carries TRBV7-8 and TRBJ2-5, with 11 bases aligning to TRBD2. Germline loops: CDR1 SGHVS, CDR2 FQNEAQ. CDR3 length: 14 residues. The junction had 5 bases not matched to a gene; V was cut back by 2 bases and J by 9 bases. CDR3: CASSLILAGEAQYF. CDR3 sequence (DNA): TGTGCCAGCAGCTTAATACTAGCGGGGGAGGCCCAGTACTTC.

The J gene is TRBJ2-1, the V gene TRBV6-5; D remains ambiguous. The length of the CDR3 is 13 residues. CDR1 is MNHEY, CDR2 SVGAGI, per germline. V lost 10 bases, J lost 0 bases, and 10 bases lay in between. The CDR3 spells CATSQSSYNEQFF. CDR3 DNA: TGTGCCACATCACAGAGCTCCTACAATGAGCAGTTCTTC.

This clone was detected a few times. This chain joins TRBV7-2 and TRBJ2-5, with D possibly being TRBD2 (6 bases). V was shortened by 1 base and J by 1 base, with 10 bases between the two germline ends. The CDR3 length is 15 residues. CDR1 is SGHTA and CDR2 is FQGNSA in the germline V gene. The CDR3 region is CASSLVAGSQETQYF. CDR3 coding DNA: TGTGCCAGCAGCTTAGTGGCGGGGTCCCAAGAGACCCAGTACTTC.

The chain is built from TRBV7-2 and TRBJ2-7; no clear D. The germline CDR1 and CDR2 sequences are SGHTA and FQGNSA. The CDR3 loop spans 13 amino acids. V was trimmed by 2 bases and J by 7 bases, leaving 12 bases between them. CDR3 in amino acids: CASSLKSSREQYF. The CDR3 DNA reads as TGTGCCAGCAGCTTAAAGTCTTCCCGGGAGCAGTACTTC.

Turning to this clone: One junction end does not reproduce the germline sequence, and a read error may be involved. CDR3 DNA sequence: TGTGCCAGCAGCGGACAGAACGCCGGGGAGCTGTTTTTT. Protein product: CASSGQNAGELFF. This chain links TRBV7-2 with TRBJ2-2, with D perhaps TRBD1 (6 bases). This CDR3 comprises 13 residues. In germline, CDR1 is SGHTA, CDR2 FQGNSA.

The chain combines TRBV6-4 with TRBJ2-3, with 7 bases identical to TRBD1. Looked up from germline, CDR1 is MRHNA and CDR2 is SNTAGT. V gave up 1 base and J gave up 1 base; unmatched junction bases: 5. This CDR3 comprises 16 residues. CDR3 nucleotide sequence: TGTGCCAGCAGTGACTATCCCGGACAGGGCACAGATACGCAGTATTTT. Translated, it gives CASSDYPGQGTDTQYF.

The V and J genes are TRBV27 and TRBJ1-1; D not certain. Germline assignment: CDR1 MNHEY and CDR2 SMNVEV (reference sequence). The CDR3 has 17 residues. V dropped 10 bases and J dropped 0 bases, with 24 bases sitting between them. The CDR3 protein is CATYPREDLMMNTEAFF. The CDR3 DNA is TGTGCCACCTACCCGCGCGAAGATCTAATGATGAACACTGAAGCTTTCTTT.

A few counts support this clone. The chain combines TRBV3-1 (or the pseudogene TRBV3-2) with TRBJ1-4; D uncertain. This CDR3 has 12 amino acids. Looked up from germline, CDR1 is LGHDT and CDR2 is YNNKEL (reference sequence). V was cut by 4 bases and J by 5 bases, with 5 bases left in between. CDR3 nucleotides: TGTGCCAGCAGCCGGAGGAATGAAAAACTGTTTTTT. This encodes CASSRRNEKLFF.